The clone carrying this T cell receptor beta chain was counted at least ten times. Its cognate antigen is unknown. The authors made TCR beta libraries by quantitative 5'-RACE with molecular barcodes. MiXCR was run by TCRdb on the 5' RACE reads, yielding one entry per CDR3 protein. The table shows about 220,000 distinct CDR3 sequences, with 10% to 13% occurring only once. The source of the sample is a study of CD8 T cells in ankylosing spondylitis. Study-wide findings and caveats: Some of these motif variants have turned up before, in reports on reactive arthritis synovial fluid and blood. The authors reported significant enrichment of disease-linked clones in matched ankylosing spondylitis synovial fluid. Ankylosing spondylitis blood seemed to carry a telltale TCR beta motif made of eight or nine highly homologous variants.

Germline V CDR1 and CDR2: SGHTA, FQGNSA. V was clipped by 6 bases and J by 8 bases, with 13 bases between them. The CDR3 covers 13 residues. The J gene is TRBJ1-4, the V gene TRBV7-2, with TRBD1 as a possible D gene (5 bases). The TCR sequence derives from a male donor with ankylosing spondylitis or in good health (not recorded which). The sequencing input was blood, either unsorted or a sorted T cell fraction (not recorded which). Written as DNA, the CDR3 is TGTGCCAGCAGGCAGGGCGGCCGGGAAAAACTGTTTTTT. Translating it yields CASRQGGREKLFF. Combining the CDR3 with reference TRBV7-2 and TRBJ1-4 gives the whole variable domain GAGVSQSPSNKVTEKGKDVELRCDPISGHTALYWYRQSLGQGLEFLIYFQGNSAPDKSGLPSDRFSAERTGGSVSTLTIQRTQQEDSAVYLCASRQGGREKLFFGSGTQLSVL.